Below, 26 T cell receptor beta chains from the same sample are listed, as sequenced in a study of blood T cells in healthy people across ages. With a J-beta primer mix and a sample-barcoded 5' primer, a second PCR ran about 6 to 11 cycles. TCRdb recomputed calls from the 5' RACE reads with MiXCR, one row per CDR3 protein. The sample yields over 1.5 million distinct CDR3 sequences, just under 50% seen once. The sample consisted of blood. The receptors were sampled from a woman between 40 and 50 years old in good health.

The rearrangement joins TRBV6-6 to TRBJ2-5; tentatively, D is TRBD1 (6 bases). The J call is in doubt because the DNA end fits TRBJ2-7 better. CDR3 length: 15 residues. CDR1 and CDR2 (germline): MNHNY, SVGAGI (reference sequence). CDR3 residues: CASSYPATGSYEQYF. For the CDR3, the DNA is TGTGCCAGCAGTTATCCCGCGACAGGTTCCTACGAGCAGTACTTC.

This chain connects TRBV9 to TRBJ1-1, with TRBD1 matching 8 bases. The CDR3 runs to 15 residues. The V gene's germline CDR1 is SGDLS and CDR2 YYNGEE. The trim removed 0 bases at V and 4 bases at J, leaving 5 bases unmatched. The CDR3, as DNA: TGTGCCAGCAGCGTAGGTCAGGGGGCCAGCACTGAAGCTTTCTTT. Protein product: CASSVGQGASTEAFF.

The DNA of the CDR3 is TGTGCCAGCAGGCCCCGCGGGGACCGAGAGACCCAGTACTTC. The encoded protein is CASRPRGDRETQYF. The V call is TRBV6-2 or TRBV6-3, the J call TRBJ2-5, with D tentatively TRBD2 (6 bases). Germline V gene lookup returns CDR1 MNHEY and CDR2 SVGEGT. Trimming cost V 6 bases and J 4 bases, with 15 bases left between them. This CDR3 region has 14 residues.

The chain combines TRBV12-3 or TRBV12-4 with TRBJ2-5, with 12 bases fitting TRBD2. J gave up 5 bases and V 6 bases, and 4 bases lay outside the gene matches. The CDR3 extends over 14 amino acids. CDR3 bases: TGTGCCAGCAGACTAGCGGGGGGAACGGAGACCCAGTACTTC. It codes for CASRLAGGTETQYF.

This clonotype was counted at least ten times. The V and J genes are TRBV20-1 and TRBJ2-5; maybe TRBD1 (5 bases). This CDR3 comprises 13 residues. V was cut by 1 base and J by 0 bases, with 6 bases left in between. The V gene's germline CDR1 is DFQATT and CDR2 SNEGSKA (reference sequence). The CDR3 loop is CSARGTNQETQYF. In nucleotides, the CDR3 is TGCAGTGCTAGAGGGACAAACCAAGAGACCCAGTACTTC.

This clonotype was seen a handful of times. The chain couples TRBV5-1 to TRBJ2-1; 10 bases align to TRBD1. Germline V lookup: CDR1 SGHRS, CDR2 YFSETQ. Losses at the gene ends were 2 bases for V and 6 bases for J; bases not matched to a gene: 8. The CDR3 runs to 16 residues. The CDR3 bases are TGCGCCAGCAGCTTACCGGGACAGGGGCCCGGCAATGAGCAGTTCTTC. The encoded protein is CASSLPGQGPGNEQFF.

J is TRBJ2-3 and V is TRBV20-1; 8 positions agree with TRBD1. Germline-derived CDR1 and CDR2 are DFQATT and SNEGSKA (reference sequence). There are 13 residues in the CDR3. The J segment lost 3 bases and the V segment lost 4 bases, leaving 3 bases of the junction unmatched. CDR3 loop: CSATGGNTDTQYF. The CDR3, as DNA: TGCAGTGCTACAGGGGGCAATACAGATACGCAGTATTTT.

A few counts support this clonotype. The chain employs TRBV28 and TRBJ2-1, with D unclear. V lost 5 bases and J 9 bases, leaving 17 bases between the germline ends. Per the germline V gene, CDR1 is MDHEN and CDR2 is SYDVKM. The CDR3 spans 14 residues. CDR3 bases: TGTGCCAGCAGTCCTCGGCCGAGGCAGGCTGAGCAGTTCTTC. Its translation: CASSPRPRQAEQFF.

This clonotype was detected a few times. The V call is TRBV27, the J call TRBJ2-1; possibly TRBD1 for D (6 bases). V was clipped by 4 bases and J by 1 base, with 17 bases between them. There are 17 residues in the CDR3. Germline CDR1 is MNHEY and CDR2 is SMNVEV (reference sequence). CDR3 in amino acids: CASSSPLQGPSYNEQFF. CDR3 nucleotides: TGTGCCAGCAGTTCCCCCCTACAGGGCCCATCCTACAATGAGCAGTTCTTC.

This clonotype has more than one count but fewer than ten. The V and J genes are TRBV6-2 or TRBV6-3 and TRBJ2-7, with TRBD2 matching over 7 bases. Germline CDR1 reads MNHEY; CDR2 reads SVGEGT. This CDR3 spans 17 amino acids. Losses at the gene ends were 0 bases for V and 0 bases for J; bases not matched to a gene: 8. In DNA, the CDR3 is TGTGCCAGCAGTTACTCGGTCAGCGGGGAAAGCTCCTACGAGCAGTACTTC. Its protein is CASSYSVSGESSYEQYF.

V usage is TRBV20-1 and J usage is TRBJ2-4, with D tentatively TRBD2 (6 bases). The germline gives CDR1 DFQATT, CDR2 SNEGSKA (reference sequence). The CDR3 has 10 amino acids. V was cut by 6 bases and J by 13 bases, with 13 bases left in between. The DNA of the CDR3 is TGCAGTGCAGGGACCCGGGAGCAGTACTTC. Translation: CSAGTREQYF.

Regarding this clonotype: This may be a read error, as it is one base from a much larger clone. V usage is TRBV7-2 and J usage is TRBJ2-5; D assignment may be TRBD1 or TRBD2 (5 bases each). The end of the DNA fits TRBJ2-1 better, so the J call may be wrong. Germline V lookup: CDR1 SGHTA, CDR2 FQGNSA. The CDR3 spans 14 residues. In DNA, the CDR3 is TGTGCCAGCAGCCCGGGACGTAGCCAAGAGACCCAGTTCTTC. It encodes CASSPGRSQETQFF.

The V and J genes are TRBV29-1 and TRBJ1-1; D is ambiguous. Germline values: CDR1 SQVTM, CDR2 ANQGSEA. The V gene lost 6 bases and the J gene lost 3 bases, with 14 bases spanning the gap. This CDR3 has 13 residues. This chain's CDR3 is CSVAPNRDTEAFF. The CDR3 DNA reads TGCAGCGTCGCTCCGAATAGGGACACTGAAGCTTTCTTT.

Concerning this clonotype: The junction departs from germline at one end; a sequencing error may be responsible. The chain carries TRBV15 and TRBJ1-2; possibly TRBD1 for D (5 bases). The CDR3 is 12 residues long. Germline loops: CDR1 LNHNV, CDR2 YYDKDF (reference sequence). The DNA of the CDR3 is TGTGCCATCAGCAGAGTCGGGGCAGGCTACACCTTC. It is translated as CAISRVGAGYTF. The full variable domain, completed using reference TRBV15 and TRBJ1-2, is DAMVIQNPRYQVTQFGKPVTLSCSQTLNHNVMYWYQQKSSQAPKLLFHYYDKDFNNEADTPDNFQSRRPNTSFCFLDIRSPGLGDTAMYLCAISRVGAGYTFGSGTRLTVV.

A single count supports this clonotype. A much larger clone differs from this one at a single base, so this may be a read error. The CDR3 spells CASSPGTSGVNEQYF. In nucleotides, the CDR3 is TGTGCCAGCAGTCCCGGGACTAGCGGGGTCAATGAGCAGTACTTC. The rearrangement links TRBV6-5 to TRBJ2-5, with TRBD2 identical over 13 bases. The V gene's germline CDR1 is MNHEY and CDR2 SVGAGI. The length of the CDR3 is 15 residues. V was clipped by 5 bases and J by 11 bases; unmatched bases: 11.

The genes are TRBV6-1 and TRBJ2-7; 9 bases align to TRBD2. This CDR3 is built from 17 residues. With V trimmed by 6 bases and J by 2 bases, 14 bases remained unmatched. Per germline, CDR1 MNHNS and CDR2 SASEGT. The CDR3 DNA follows: TGTGCCAGCAGGGACAGTAGAGCTAGCGGGGTCACCTACGAGCAGTACTTC. It translates to CASRDSRASGVTYEQYF.

A few counts support this clonotype. V is TRBV7-9 and J is TRBJ2-1; weak D call: TRBD2 (7 bases). The V end lost 5 bases, the J end lost 3 bases, and 17 bases lay between the germline ends. Germline CDR1 reads SEHNR; CDR2 reads FQNEAQ (reference sequence). The CDR3 covers 16 residues. Written as DNA, the CDR3 is TGTGCCAGCAGCCCGTTGGGCGGGGGCCTCTACAATGAGCAGTTCTTC. Amino acids: CASSPLGGGLYNEQFF.

This sequence joins TRBV20-1 and TRBJ2-1; 12 bases agree with TRBD2. Trimming at V came to 6 bases and at J to 6 bases, leaving 15 bases not matched to a gene. Germline CDR1 reads DFQATT; CDR2 reads SNEGSKA (reference sequence). The CDR3 is made up of 17 amino acids. The CDR3, as DNA: TGCAGTGCAGGTTTTAGACTAGCGGGAGAAATGGGCAATGAGCAGTTCTTC. Its protein is CSAGFRLAGEMGNEQFF.

This clonotype was observed a few times. The chain combines TRBV5-6 with TRBJ2-7, with 7 bases identical to TRBD1. V lost 3 bases, J lost 7 bases, and 7 bases stayed unmatched. CDR3 length equals 13 residues. From germline, CDR1 is SGHDT and CDR2 YYEEEE. The CDR3 loop reads CASSSTTGIEQYF. The CDR3 nucleotides read TGTGCCAGCAGCTCGACGACAGGGATTGAGCAGTACTTC.

The chain recombines TRBV4-3 with TRBJ2-5; 10 bases match TRBD1. The end of the DNA fits TRBJ2-7 better, so the J call may be wrong. The CDR3 sequence is 15 residues long. Germline V gene data show CDR1 as LGHNA and CDR2 as YSLEER. CDR3 sequence (DNA): TGCGCCAGCAGCCAAGAGGACAGGGGGTGGTACGAGCAGTACTTC. Its translation: CASSQEDRGWYEQYF.

A note on this clonotype: Given a much more abundant clone one base away, this may be a read error. The chain employs TRBV7-2 and TRBJ2-7; TRBD1 is a possible D gene (5 bases). The tail of the sequence fits TRBJ2-5 better, so the J call may be wrong. The CDR3 has 13 amino acids. CDR1 is SGHTA and CDR2 is FQGNSA in the germline V gene. The CDR3 protein is CASNRQGSETQYF. The CDR3 DNA reads as TGTGCCAGCAACCGTCAGGGAAGCGAGACCCAGTACTTC.

Remarks on this clonotype: Given a much more abundant clone one base away, this may be a read error. The chain employs TRBV12-3 or TRBV12-4 and TRBJ2-5; D may match TRBD1 or TRBD2 (5 bases each). This CDR3 is built from 14 residues. V was trimmed by 1 base and J by 5 bases, leaving 11 bases between them. DNA of the CDR3: TGTGCCAGCAGTTTAGATGAGGGGATGGAGACCCAGTACTTC. It specifies CASSLDEGMETQYF.

The rearrangement uses TRBV20-1 and TRBJ1-2, with 8 bases identical to TRBD1. Germline V lookup: CDR1 DFQATT, CDR2 SNEGSKA (reference sequence). This CDR3 region has 12 residues. Unmatched junction bases numbered 9, after V lost 7 bases and J lost 8 bases. CDR3 DNA: TGCAGTGTCCCGGACAGGGCGAGCGGCTACACCTTC. This gives the protein CSVPDRASGYTF.

This clonotype has a handful of counts. V is TRBV20-1 and J is TRBJ2-3; D uncertain. Germline CDR1 is DFQATT and CDR2 is SNEGSKA (reference sequence). This CDR3 is built from 12 residues. Trimming removed 3 bases from V and 6 bases from J, with 10 bases in between. This chain's CDR3 is CSASRNTDTQYF. CDR3 coding DNA: TGCAGTGCTAGTCGTAATACGGATACGCAGTATTTT.

The chain carries TRBV5-1 and TRBJ2-1; D unresolved. The length of the CDR3 is 14 residues. Trimming removed 6 bases from V and 3 bases from J, with 13 bases in between. Germline V gene sequence: CDR1 SGHRS, CDR2 YFSETQ. The CDR3 DNA reads as TGCGCCAGCACCCTAGACGACTTCTACAATGAGCAGTTCTTC. Its protein is CASTLDDFYNEQFF.

This clonotype was seen only a few times. The CDR3 spells CASSYSATGGPSYEQYF. The CDR3 DNA reads as TGTGCCAGCAGTTACTCGGCGACAGGGGGCCCCTCCTACGAGCAGTACTTC. V gene TRBV6-6 combines with J gene TRBJ2-7, with 10 bases aligning to TRBD1. Germline V gene data show CDR1 as MNHNY and CDR2 as SVGAGI (reference sequence). Trimming at V came to 0 bases and at J to 0 bases, leaving 5 bases not matched to a gene. CDR3 length: 17 residues.